The clone carrying this TCR beta chain was found many times. Its target is unknown. This record belongs to a study of CD8 T cells in ankylosing spondylitis. Study results and limitations: What seemed typical of ankylosing spondylitis blood was a TCR beta motif built from roughly eight highly homologous variants.

By quantitative 5'-RACE with molecular barcodes, the TCR beta libraries were made. TCRdb reprocessed the 5' RACE reads with MiXCR, giving one entry per CDR3 protein. The table records fewer than 350,000 distinct CDR3 sequences, around a tenth of them present only once. There are 16 residues in the CDR3. Germline V gives CDR1 SGHTA, CDR2 FQGNSA. V lost 5 bases to trimming and J lost 6 bases; unmatched junction nucleotides: 10. Sequencing was carried out using blood, either unsorted or a sorted T cell fraction (not recorded which). This clonotype was sampled from a female donor with ankylosing spondylitis or in good health (not recorded which). The gene calls are TRBV7-2 and TRBJ1-6, with 7 bases aligning to TRBD1. CDR3 in DNA: TGTGCCAGCAGCCAAAACTCGGGACAGCTTAATTCACCCCTCCACTTT. Translation gives CASSQNSGQLNSPLHF.